This T cell receptor beta chain stems from a study of blood T cell repertoires in COVID-19. Study as a whole: The origin of the acute and convalescent COVID-19 samples was the United States, Italy and Spain. T cells, B-cell-depleted T cells, or PBMCs supplied cDNA or gDNA.

The repertoire was sequenced with immunoSEQ multiplex PCR; TCRdb's copy has only in-frame clones and lacks some. The table includes 90,000 to 100,000 clones, under 85% detected once. The CDR3 totals 15 residues. Germline CDR1 reads SQVTM; CDR2 reads ANQGSEA. V shed 1 base, J shed 1 base, and the junction held 6 bases outside the gene matches. V gene TRBV29-1 combines with J gene TRBJ1-2; 7 bases are shared with TRBD1. Sequenced: peripheral blood. This sequence originates from a man aged 70-80 years with acute or convalescent COVID-19. CDR3 region: CSVEVQGNGNYGYTF. CDR3 bases: TGCAGCGTTGAAGTACAGGGGAATGGTAACTATGGCTACACCTTC.